This T cell receptor (beta chain) was sequenced in a study of Ad26.COV2.S vaccination and SARS-CoV-2 variants. Findings of the study overall: Vaccine recipients showed a spike-specific TCR breadth that was higher than in placebo recipients. Post-vaccination breadth of spike-specific CD8+ and CD4+ T cell responses was reportedly substantial.

With regard to this clone: Antigen specificity is unknown.

Treatment in this sample: around 19 received Ad26.COV2.S at low or high dose, single or two shots; five or six received placebo; per-sample allocation not given. Samples were taken on day 63 after the first vaccine or placebo injection. Sequencing was performed with immunoSEQ multiplex PCR; in TCRdb, only in-frame clones are kept and a portion is missing. Of approximately 500,000 clones in the sample, around nine tenths are singletons; the top ten hold 9.5% to 15%. The junction had 3 bases not matched to a gene; V was cut back by 4 bases and J by 1 base. Germline V gives CDR1 SGHTA, CDR2 FQGNSA. This CDR3 is 15 amino acids long.

Sequenced material: peripheral blood, taken in a trial of Ad26.COV2.S vaccine versus placebo. The sequence was obtained from a person aged 18 to 65 who received the Ad26.COV2.S COVID-19 vaccine or a placebo. This sequence joins TRBV7-2 and TRBJ2-3; the match to TRBD1 covers 9 bases. CDR3 amino acids: CASSSGQGGTDTQYF. For the CDR3, the DNA is TGTGCCAGCAGCTCGGGACAGGGAGGCACAGATACGCAGTATTTT.